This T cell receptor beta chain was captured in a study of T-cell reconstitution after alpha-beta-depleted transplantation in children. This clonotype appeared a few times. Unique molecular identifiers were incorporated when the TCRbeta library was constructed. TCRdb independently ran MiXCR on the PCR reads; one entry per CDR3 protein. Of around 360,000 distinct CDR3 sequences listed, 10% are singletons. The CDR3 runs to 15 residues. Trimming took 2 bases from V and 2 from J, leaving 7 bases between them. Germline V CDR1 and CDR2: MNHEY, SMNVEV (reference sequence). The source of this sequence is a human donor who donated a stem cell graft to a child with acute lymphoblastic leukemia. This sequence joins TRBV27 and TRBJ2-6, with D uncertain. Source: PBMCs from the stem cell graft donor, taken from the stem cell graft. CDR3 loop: CASSLLWAGANVLTF. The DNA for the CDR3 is TGTGCCAGCAGTTTACTCTGGGCTGGGGCCAACGTCCTGACTTTC.